This TCR beta chain emerged from a study of cytomegalovirus exposure and HLA in healthy donors. V gave up 6 bases and J gave up 7 bases; unmatched junction bases: 9. The CDR3 consists of 14 residues. Looked up from germline, CDR1 is MNHNY and CDR2 is SVGAGI (reference sequence). About this clone: The antigen is undetermined.

Study-wide results and limits: Links to common viral pathogens appeared, in a later analysis, for several of the most significant clusters. The authors enumerated around 150 TCR beta chains as linked to cytomegalovirus.

A multiplex PCR was run with 60 Vbeta primers and 13 Jbeta primers. Here immunoSEQ multiplex PCR was the method, and the copy in TCRdb shows in-frame clones only, minus some. There are some 110,000 clones in the sample; around 85% occur only once, and more than 2% lies in the top ten. Sequenced sample: PBMCs. The rearrangement uses TRBV6-6 and TRBJ1-5, with TRBD1 identical over 7 bases. This receptor was obtained from a man aged 25 to 45 in good health and CMV-seronegative. As DNA, the CDR3 is TGTGCCAGCAGCACCTACAGGGGAGGCCAGCCCCAGCATTTT. It encodes CASSTYRGGQPQHF.